What follows are 12 T cell receptor beta chains derived from one specimen sequenced in a study of blood T cell repertoires in COVID-19. Measured with immunoSEQ multiplex PCR; TCRdb has only the in-frame clones, and not every one. The data hold roughly 200,000 clones, with around 90% observed a single time. Sequencing was carried out using peripheral blood. These receptors all stem from a man aged 50 to 60 with acute or convalescent COVID-19.

A single count supports this clone. The chain links TRBV27 to TRBJ2-1; D may be TRBD2 (6 bases). Looked up from germline, CDR1 is MNHEY and CDR2 is SMNVEV (reference sequence). The V end was cut by 6 bases, the J end by 9 bases, with 21 bases between. The CDR3 has 15 amino acids. The CDR3 DNA follows: TGTGCCAGCAGGCCCCGGGCCCAGCACGGGAGTGAGCAGTTCTTC. Its protein is CASRPRAQHGSEQFF.

This sequence joins TRBV9 and TRBJ1-2; D unresolved. The CDR3 covers 17 residues. V dropped 0 bases and J dropped 7 bases, with 22 bases sitting between them. Germline V lookup: CDR1 SGDLS, CDR2 YYNGEE. The CDR3 is CASSVAPTTPTEGGYTF. The CDR3 DNA reads TGTGCCAGCAGCGTAGCTCCAACGACACCGACTGAGGGTGGCTACACCTTC.

The chain combines TRBV6-6 with TRBJ1-1; 7 bases agree with TRBD1. Germline CDR1 reads MNHNY; CDR2 reads SVGAGI (reference sequence). Trimming at V came to 2 bases and at J to 4 bases, leaving 10 bases not matched to a gene. The CDR3 sequence is 16 residues long. CDR3 region: CASSYGDTGVVTEAFF. CDR3 DNA: TGTGCCAGCAGTTACGGGGATACAGGGGTTGTCACTGAAGCTTTCTTT.

This clone showed up just once. This rearrangement joins TRBV28 to TRBJ1-1; D might be TRBD1 (6 bases). This CDR3 spans 13 amino acids. CDR1 is MDHEN and CDR2 is SYDVKM in the germline V gene. V lost 5 bases and J 5 bases, leaving 12 bases between the germline ends. This chain's CDR3 is CASSRGGYTEAFF. CDR3 nucleotides: TGTGCCAGCAGTCGAGGGGGATATACTGAAGCTTTCTTT.

V is TRBV27 and J is TRBJ2-7; 7 nucleotides line up with TRBD2. V was clipped by 0 bases and J by 0 bases; unmatched bases: 5. CDR1 and CDR2 from the germline V gene are MNHEY and SMNVEV (reference sequence). This CDR3 region has 16 residues. The CDR3 DNA reads as TGTGCCAGCAGTTTATCGCGCGGGAGAAGCTCCTACGAGCAGTACTTC. Its protein product is CASSLSRGRSSYEQYF.

This chain uses TRBV5-1 with TRBJ2-3; TRBD2 matches at 7 bases. Germline V gene data show CDR1 as SGHRS and CDR2 as YFSETQ. The CDR3 loop spans 15 amino acids. The junction had 5 bases not matched to a gene; V was cut back by 4 bases and J by 0 bases. Here the CDR3 DNA reads TGCGCCAGCAGCACCAGCGGGGCTAGCACAGATACGCAGTATTTT. This translates into CASSTSGASTDTQYF.

The chain joins TRBV27 to TRBJ1-1; a possible D gene is TRBD1 (6 bases). Trimming cost V 5 bases and J 0 bases, with 13 bases left between them. The CDR3 has 15 residues. Germline lookup yields CDR1 MNHEY and CDR2 SMNVEV (reference sequence). The CDR3 DNA follows: TGTGCCAGCAGTCCCACCGGACAGTTGAACACTGAAGCTTTCTTT. The encoded protein is CASSPTGQLNTEAFF.

This rearrangement joins TRBV18 to TRBJ1-4; possible D gene TRBD1, 6 bases. The V gene's germline CDR1 is KGHSH and CDR2 LQKENI. The CDR3 covers 12 residues. Trimming shortened V by 6 bases and J by 8 bases, and 10 bases separated the two germline ends. DNA of the CDR3: TGTGCCAGCTCCCCAGACAGGGAAAAACTGTTTTTT. It codes for CASSPDREKLFF.

The chain carries TRBV28 and TRBJ2-7, with D perhaps TRBD1 (5 bases). Trimming shortened V by 9 bases and J by 3 bases, and 9 bases separated the two germline ends. The CDR3 has 11 residues. Germline CDR1 reads MDHEN; CDR2 reads SYDVKM. CDR3 residues: CASGAYYEQYF. The CDR3 DNA reads as TGTGCCAGTGGGGCTTACTACGAGCAGTACTTC.

The chain carries TRBV27 and TRBJ1-2; D is unclear. The V gene's germline CDR1 is MNHEY and CDR2 SMNVEV (reference sequence). V was clipped by 3 bases and J by 5 bases, with 10 bases between them. This CDR3 is 13 amino acids long. The CDR3 coding sequence is TGTGCCAGCAGTTTGAACAGACAATATGGCTACACCTTC. Translated, it gives CASSLNRQYGYTF.

CDR3 DNA sequence: TGTGCCAGCAGTTCCCCCGGGGGGAGGAACATTCAGTACTTC. As protein: CASSSPGGRNIQYF. V and J are TRBV6-5 and TRBJ2-4, with 7 nucleotides matching TRBD2. Germline V gene lookup returns CDR1 MNHEY and CDR2 SVGAGI. The CDR3 extends over 14 amino acids. The J segment lost 7 bases and the V segment lost 4 bases, leaving 7 bases of the junction unmatched.

This chain connects TRBV29-1 to TRBJ2-3; TRBD2 matches 12 bases. CDR3 length: 16 amino acids. Trimming cost V 4 bases and J 7 bases; bases outside gene matches: 12. Germline CDR1 is SQVTM and CDR2 is ANQGSEA. CDR3 sequence (DNA): TGCAGCGTTGTGTCTAGCGGGGGGGCCGGGGGACATACGCAGTATTTT. Amino acids: CSVVSSGGAGGHTQYF.